The 27 T cell receptor beta chains in this list originate from one sample, sequenced in a study of regulatory T cells in long-lasting Graves disease. HTBI primers from iRepertoire and Arm-PCR of CDR3 regions yielded the TCR beta libraries. One entry per CDR3 protein, called by TCRdb with MiXCR from the multiplex PCR reads. The sample carries 350,000 to 550,000 distinct CDR3 sequences, around 13% recorded once. The time point was: newly diagnosed GD, antithyroid drugs for less than 3 months. There was RNA extracted from PBMCs, and the TCR library was made from it. The data also belong to a second study, concerning T cells in Graves' hyperthyroidism and ophthalmopathy.

Material: peripheral blood mononuclear cells (PBMCs), obtained at new diagnosis, from a patient treated with antithyroid drugs. The receptors were sampled from a woman aged 45-65 years with Graves disease.

In its sample, this clonotype was seen a few times. The rearrangement uses TRBV10-3 and TRBJ2-7, with D perhaps TRBD2 (6 bases). The CDR3 runs to 15 residues. Germline V lookup: CDR1 ENHRY, CDR2 SYGVKD. Trimming left V 2 bases short and J 4 bases short, with 15 bases between. The chain's CDR3 is CAISEPGDSDYEQYF. The CDR3 DNA reads as TGTGCCATCAGTGAGCCGGGGGACTCAGATTACGAGCAGTACTTC.

Many counts were recorded for this clonotype. This chain uses TRBV10-2 with TRBJ2-3; 14 nucleotides line up with TRBD2. V lost 8 bases to trimming and J lost 2 bases; unmatched junction nucleotides: 3. Germline CDR1 is WSHSY and CDR2 is SAAADI. CDR3 length: 15 residues. The CDR3 coding sequence is TGCGCCAGCGCGGGACTAGCGGGAGTCACAGATACGCAGTATTTT. Protein: CASAGLAGVTDTQYF.

The genes are TRBV4-1 and TRBJ2-1, with TRBD2 identical over 10 bases. The CDR3 contains 15 residues. Germline V CDR1 and CDR2: MGHRA, YSYEKL. V was pared by 1 base and J by 10 bases, with 7 bases of the junction left unmatched. As DNA, the CDR3 is TGCGCCAGCAGCCAAGGGCTAGCGGGAGTCGGGGAGCAGTTCTTC. Its protein product is CASSQGLAGVGEQFF.

The sample holds one count of this clonotype. This may be a read error, as it is one base from a much larger clone. J is TRBJ2-5 and V is TRBV2; the D gene is possibly TRBD1 (6 bases). Germline CDR1 and CDR2: SNHLY and FYNNEI. The CDR3 runs to 15 residues. In nucleotides, the CDR3 is TGTGCCGGCAGTGCCCCGGGACAACACCAAGAGACCCAGTACTTC. Translating gives CAGSAPGQHQETQYF.

Of note for this clonotype: One end of the junction is discordant with germline, which a read error may explain. The chain recombines TRBV7-2 with TRBJ2-7, with D tentatively TRBD2 (5 bases). The CDR3 spans 15 residues. Germline lookup yields CDR1 SGHTA and CDR2 FQGNSA. The CDR3 reads CASSLAVTPSYEQYF. CDR3 bases: TGTGCCAGCAGCCTAGCCGTGACTCCCTCCTACGAGCAGTACTTC. The complete variable domain, with remaining parts taken from reference TRBV7-2 and TRBJ2-7, reads GAGVSQSPSNKVTEKGKDVELRCDPISGHTALYWYRQSLGQGLEFLIYFQGNSAPDKSGLPSDRFSAERTGGSVSTLTIQRTQQEDSAVYLCASSLAVTPSYEQYFGPGTRLTVT.

This clonotype showed up many times. At one end, the junction sequence differs from germline, possibly due to a read error. The chain uses TRBV7-9 and TRBJ2-3, with TRBD2 matching 12 bases. The V gene's germline CDR1 is SEHNR and CDR2 FQNEAQ (reference sequence). This CDR3 contains 16 residues. CDR3: CASSFLLAGGPDTQYF. CDR3 in DNA: TGCGCCAGCAGCTTTCTACTAGCGGGAGGCCCAGATACGCAGTATTTT.

The V gene is TRBV20-1, the J gene TRBJ2-1; D not resolved. This CDR3 is 15 amino acids long. The germline CDR1 and CDR2 sequences are DFQATT and SNEGSKA (reference sequence). Between the trimmed V and J ends, which lost 5 bases and 5 bases, there was a span of 19 bases. The CDR3 protein is CSALSSSVRDNEQFF. CDR3 coding DNA: TGCAGTGCTCTCTCGTCGTCCGTTCGTGACAATGAGCAGTTCTTC.

In its sample, this clonotype was seen many times. V usage is TRBV6-1 and J usage is TRBJ2-7; D unresolved. The CDR3 spans 14 residues. The germline V gene encodes CDR1 MNHNS and CDR2 SASEGT. V lost 7 bases and J lost 1, with 14 bases in between. CDR3 sequence reads: CASTKGGSSYEQYF. As DNA, the CDR3 is TGTGCCAGCACCAAGGGTGGCAGTTCCTACGAGCAGTACTTC.

This clonotype appeared many times. This chain uses TRBV11-2 with TRBJ2-7; no clear D gene. Germline V gene data show CDR1 as SGHAT and CDR2 as FQNNGV. This CDR3 contains 14 residues. V was trimmed by 1 base and J by 6 bases, leaving 13 bases between them. CDR3 nucleotides: TGTGCCAGCAGCTTAGCCCCGGAGTCTAGCGAGCAGTACTTC. This translates into CASSLAPESSEQYF.

The chain joins TRBV6-2 or TRBV6-3 to TRBJ2-3; D might be TRBD1 (6 bases). The germline V and J ends were trimmed by 9 bases and 6 bases, with 19 bases remaining between them. CDR3 size: 14 residues. In germline, CDR1 is MNHEY, CDR2 SVGEGT. The CDR3 sequence is CASTGLEVGDTQYF. The CDR3, as DNA: TGTGCCAGTACAGGGCTGGAGGTAGGGGATACGCAGTATTTT.

This clonotype occurred many times. V usage is TRBV30 and J usage is TRBJ2-1; 13 positions match TRBD2. Matching the DNA end better, TRBJ2-5 makes the J call doubtful. Germline V CDR1 and CDR2: GTSNPN, SVGIG (reference sequence). This CDR3 is 16 amino acids long. In nucleotides, the CDR3 is TGTGCCTGGAATTCAGGACTAGCGGGAGTGCAAGAGACCCAGTACTTC. Translating it yields CAWNSGLAGVQETQYF.

This clonotype was seen repeatedly, ten times or more. This chain joins TRBV7-8 and TRBJ1-5; possibly TRBD1 for D (5 bases). The CDR3 extends over 16 amino acids. Trimming pared 5 bases from V and 0 bases from J, leaving 14 bases between. Germline assignment: CDR1 SGHVS and CDR2 FQNEAQ. Written as DNA, the CDR3 is TGTGCCAGCAGCCAGTATTGGGGCAATAGCAATCAGCCCCAGCATTTT. It codes for CASSQYWGNSNQPQHF.

This clonotype appeared many times. The V and J genes are TRBV6-2 or TRBV6-3 and TRBJ1-1, with a weak D call TRBD1 (6 bases). CDR3 length equals 15 residues. The V end lost 5 bases, the J end lost 7 bases, and 20 bases lay between the germline ends. Germline V gene lookup returns CDR1 MNHEY and CDR2 SVGEGT. CDR3 in DNA: TGTGCCAGCAGTGTGGGCCTCGGGACACAGGTTGAAGCTTTCTTT. Encoded protein: CASSVGLGTQVEAFF.

The gene calls are TRBV3-1 and TRBJ2-2; TRBD2 might be the D (5 bases). The CDR3 extends over 13 amino acids. Germline V gene lookup returns CDR1 LGHDT and CDR2 YNNKEL (reference sequence). V lost 4 bases and J lost 6, with 9 bases in between. Written as DNA, the CDR3 is TGTGCCAGCAGCCCCTCGAGGGCCGGGGAGCTGTTTTTT. It specifies CASSPSRAGELFF.

In its sample, this clonotype was seen many times. V and J are TRBV6-2 or TRBV6-3 and TRBJ2-5; 12 bases map to TRBD2. From germline, CDR1 is MNHEY and CDR2 SVGEGT. This CDR3 is 16 amino acids long. The V gene end was trimmed by 5 bases and the J gene end by 7 bases; junction bases not matched to a gene: 11. CDR3 nucleotide sequence: TGTGCCAGCAGTGGACTAGCGGGACTGTATGTTGGGACCCAGTACTTC. It codes for CASSGLAGLYVGTQYF.

This clonotype occurred many times. V and J are TRBV14 and TRBJ2-1; TRBD1 agrees at 7 bases. V lost 0 bases to trimming and J lost 5 bases; unmatched junction nucleotides: 13. This CDR3 is 18 amino acids long. Germline V gene data show CDR1 as SGHDN and CDR2 as FVKESK. CDR3 loop: CASSQEPGGLFGDNEQFF. The CDR3 bases are TGTGCCAGCAGCCAAGAGCCAGGGGGTCTGTTTGGCGACAATGAGCAGTTCTTC.

Of note for this clonotype: This may be a read error, as it is one base from a much larger clone. The chain is built from TRBV7-9 and TRBJ2-1; unclear D gene. The germline V gene has CDR1 SEHNR and CDR2 FQNEAQ (reference sequence). The CDR3 runs 14 residues. The CDR3 nucleotides are TGTGCCAGCAGCTTAGCCCTTGGTTACAATGAGCAGTCCTTC. Protein: CASSLALGYNEQSF.

This clonotype showed up many times. The chain uses TRBV30 and TRBJ2-1; 7 bases are a match to TRBD2. Germline CDR1 reads GTSNPN; CDR2 reads SVGIG (reference sequence). Germline trimming cut 0 bases from V and 1 base from J; bases unmatched to any gene: 6. CDR3 length: 16 amino acids. The CDR3 loop is CAWSVGGRGSYNEQFF. The CDR3 DNA sequence: TGTGCCTGGAGTGTAGGCGGGAGAGGGTCCTACAATGAGCAGTTCTTC. The full variable domain, completed using reference TRBV30 and TRBJ2-1, is SQTIHQWPATLVQPVGSPLSLECTVEGTSNPNLYWYRQAAGRGLQLLFYSVGIGQISSEVPQNLSASRPQDRQFILSSKKLLLSDSGFYLCAWSVGGRGSYNEQFFGPGTRLTVL.

This clonotype was detected ten times or more. This sequence joins TRBV28 and TRBJ1-5, with D unclear. V was shortened by 6 bases and J by 3 bases, with 9 bases between the two germline ends. This CDR3 is 13 amino acids long. Germline CDR1 reads MDHEN; CDR2 reads SYDVKM. The CDR3 loop reads CASRKRLNQPQHF. In DNA form, the CDR3 reads TGTGCCAGCAGAAAAAGACTCAATCAGCCCCAGCATTTT.

A remark on this clonotype: This clone may be a read error of a much larger clone one base away. The V gene is TRBV4-1, the J gene TRBJ2-7; 9 bases are a match to TRBD2. The germline V gene encodes CDR1 MGHRA and CDR2 YSYEKL. This CDR3 comprises 18 residues. Here the CDR3 reads CASSQTHLTVSGSYERYF. The CDR3 DNA sequence: TGCGCCAGCAGCCAAACCCACCTGACTGTTAGCGGGAGTTACGAGCGGTACTTC.

The sample holds many counts of this clonotype. The chain uses TRBV11-2 and TRBJ1-6; D unclear. The V gene's germline CDR1 is SGHAT and CDR2 FQNNGV. V was shortened by 0 bases and J by 11 bases, with 11 bases between the two germline ends. CDR3 length: 14 residues. CDR3 region: CASSLESGRTPLHF. The CDR3 region has the DNA TGTGCCAGCAGCTTAGAATCGGGGAGGACACCCCTCCACTTT.

The table lists this clonotype with many counts. V gene TRBV28 combines with J gene TRBJ2-4; possibly TRBD2 for D (5 bases). CDR1 MDHEN and CDR2 SYDVKM come from the germline V gene. CDR3 length: 15 amino acids. V lost 6 bases, J lost 0 bases, and 12 bases lay in between. CDR3 DNA sequence: TGTGCCAGCAGCCGAGCGGAGCTAGCCAAAAACATTCAGTACTTC. Amino acid sequence: CASSRAELAKNIQYF.

J is TRBJ2-3 and V is TRBV3-1; 10 bases are a match to TRBD2. J gave up 4 bases and V 4 bases, and 8 bases lay outside the gene matches. This CDR3 region has 16 residues. Germline CDR1 is LGHDT and CDR2 is YNNKEL (reference sequence). CDR3 amino acids: CASSRGLAALSDTQYF. The CDR3 DNA is TGTGCCAGCAGCCGCGGACTAGCGGCGCTCTCAGATACGCAGTATTTT.

Concerning this clonotype: Possible read error: a much larger clone is one base away. V and J are TRBV11-2 and TRBJ2-1, with D tentatively TRBD1 (6 bases). The J call is uncertain, as TRBJ2-5 better fits the DNA end. CDR3 size: 15 residues. CDR1 SGHAT and CDR2 FQNNGV come from the germline V gene. CDR3 nucleotide sequence: TGTGCCAGCAGCAGCAACAGGGTTACCGTTGAGGCCCAGTACTTC. Amino acids: CASSSNRVTVEAQYF.

The chain combines TRBV6-1 with TRBJ1-2, with 7 nucleotides matching TRBD1. In germline, CDR1 is MNHNS, CDR2 SASEGT. The V gene end was trimmed by 6 bases and the J gene end by 8 bases; junction bases not matched to a gene: 9. The CDR3 extends over 13 amino acids. The CDR3 here is CASSLTGMGGYTF. Here the CDR3 DNA reads TGTGCCAGCAGCTTGACAGGGATGGGGGGCTACACCTTC.

The chain has TRBV6-2 or TRBV6-3 and TRBJ1-2; D gene uncertain. V lost 3 bases and J lost 2, with 13 bases in between. Germline assignment: CDR1 MNHEY and CDR2 SVGEGT. The CDR3 contains 15 residues. CDR3 nucleotides: TGTGCCAGCAGTTATGGAGTCCCCGTAAACTATGGCTACACCTTC. It codes for CASSYGVPVNYGYTF.

This clonotype was counted at least ten times. This chain connects TRBV20-1 to TRBJ2-1; a possible D gene is TRBD2 (6 bases). This CDR3 is 16 amino acids long. The V and J ends lost 3 bases and 6 bases respectively, with 21 bases between them. Germline V gives CDR1 DFQATT, CDR2 SNEGSKA (reference sequence). The CDR3, as DNA: TGCAGTGCTAGGGGTTTTCCCATGGGACTCCCCAATGAGCAGTTCTTC. It translates to CSARGFPMGLPNEQFF.